These T cell receptor beta chains were read from a single sample in a study of blood T cell repertoires in COVID-19. Measured with immunoSEQ multiplex PCR; TCRdb has only the in-frame clones, and not every one. The top ten hold 17% of the sample, which has 53,000 or so clones, about 88% seen once. Sequenced input: peripheral blood. Receptors were obtained from a man in his 70s with active COVID-19. Each CDR3 is given with its conserved first and last residue. A D gene is named only where the DNA matches it firmly. Expanded clones get a size class; other rows say once, few or many, or leave the size out.

TRBJ2-1 . TRBD2 TRBV19 CASSLAGGIDEQFF TGTGCCAGTAGCCTAGCGGGAGGTATCGATGAGCAGTTCTTC
TRBJ2-7 . TRBD2 TRBV20-1 CSASSGRALREQYF TGCAGTGCTAGTAGCGGGAGGGCCTTACGCGAGCAGTACTTC
TRBJ2-7 . . TRBV5-5 CASSLDLAYEQYF TGTGCCAGCAGCTTAGACTTAGCCTACGAGCAGTACTTC
TRBJ1-1 . TRBD1 TRBV2 CASSVRGGELKAFF TGTGCCAGCAGTGTTAGAGGGGGCGAATTGAAGGCTTTCTTT
TRBJ2-2 . . TRBV19 CASNGRPNTGELFF TGTGCCAGTAACGGCAGGCCGAACACCGGGGAGCTGTTTTTT
TRBJ2-7 . TRBD2 TRBV5-1 CASSYMWEGFYEQYF TGCGCCAGCAGCTACATGTGGGAGGGTTTCTACGAGCAGTACTTC
TRBJ2-4 . TRBD2 TRBV27 CASSPGTSGRNIQYF TGTGCCAGCAGTCCGGGGACTAGCGGGAGAAACATTCAGTACTTC
TRBJ2-5 . TRBD1 TRBV11-1 CASSLGGTAQETQYF TGTGCCAGCAGCTTAGGGGGGACAGCCCAAGAGACCCAGTACTTC
TRBJ1-2 few . TRBV9 CASSVDKTGRHYGYTF TGTGCCAGCAGCGTAGACAAGACAGGTCGTCACTATGGCTACACCTTC
TRBJ2-5 . . TRBV4-1 CASSFDTNFAEYQETQYF TGCGCCAGCAGCTTTGATACCAATTTTGCGGAGTACCAAGAGACCCAGTACTTC
TRBJ2-7 . . TRBV30 CAWTRGVSYEQYF TGTGCCTGGACCCGCGGGGTCTCCTACGAGCAGTACTTC
TRBJ2-2 few . TRBV7-9 CASSPARQNTGELFF TGTGCCAGCAGCCCCGCCCGACAGAACACCGGGGAGCTGTTTTTT
TRBJ2-7 . . TRBV11-2 CATSGSWNLARSYDEQYF TGTGCCACCTCGGGGTCATGGAACCTCGCCCGGTCCTACGACGAGCAGTACTTC
TRBJ2-3 . TRBD2 TRBV19 CASWGGRVADTQYF TGTGCCAGTTGGGGAGGGAGGGTGGCAGATACGCAGTATTTT
TRBJ1-2 . . TRBV4-1 CASSPTGGGYTF TGCGCCAGCAGCCCCACCGGGGGTGGCTACACCTTC
TRBJ1-1 . . TRBV5-1 CASSLAGVDTEAFF TGCGCCAGCAGCTTGGCAGGGGTGGACACTGAAGCTTTCTTT
TRBJ2-1 . TRBD2 TRBV29-1 CSVDGTLTSGRRSEQFF TGCAGCGTTGATGGCACACTCACTAGCGGGAGAAGGAGTGAGCAGTTCTTC
TRBJ1-5 . . TRBV6-2/TRBV6-3 CASSYGGLNQPQHF TGTGCCAGCAGTTACGGGGGACTCAATCAGCCCCAGCATTTT
TRBJ2-1 few TRBD2 TRBV30 CAWRYPTSEEQFF TGTGCCTGGAGGTACCCGACTAGCGAGGAGCAGTTCTTC
TRBJ2-4 . TRBD1 TRBV11-2 CASSLADRQGVKNIQYF TGTGCCAGCAGCTTAGCGGATCGACAGGGTGTCAAAAACATTCAGTACTTC
TRBJ1-5 . . TRBV7-9 CASSLGGGAQPQHF TGTGCCAGCAGCTTAGGAGGGGGGGCTCAGCCCCAGCATTTT
TRBJ2-1 . TRBD2 TRBV2 CASSGASGLTGWEQFF TGTGCCAGCAGTGGGGCGTCGGGACTAACGGGTTGGGAGCAGTTCTTC
TRBJ2-1 . TRBD2 TRBV2 CASSEWTSDNEQFF TGTGCCAGCAGTGAGTGGACTAGCGACAATGAGCAGTTCTTC
TRBJ2-3 . TRBD2 TRBV15 CATSRERTRDTQYF TGTGCCACCAGCAGAGAGAGGACTAGAGATACGCAGTATTTT
TRBJ2-1 . . TRBV28 CASSLSHSNEQFF TGTGCCAGCAGTTTATCCCACTCCAATGAGCAGTTCTTC
TRBJ2-3 . TRBD1 TRBV5-1 CASSLDRGDTDTQYF TGCGCCAGCAGCTTAGACAGGGGCGATACAGATACGCAGTATTTT
TRBJ2-7 . TRBD1 TRBV18 CASSPLGQGRGEQYF TGTGCCAGCTCACCACTCGGACAGGGGCGAGGGGAGCAGTACTTC
TRBJ2-2 few TRBD1 TRBV20-1 CSASTGANTGELFF TGCAGTGCTAGTACAGGGGCGAACACCGGGGAGCTGTTTTTT
TRBJ1-4 . TRBD1 TRBV16 CASSRDRNEKLFF TGTGCCAGCAGCCGGGACAGAAATGAAAAACTGTTTTTT
TRBJ1-1 . TRBD1 TRBV6-5 CASSLDRGYTEAFF TGTGCCAGCAGTTTGGACAGGGGTTACACTGAAGCTTTCTTT
TRBJ2-7 . . TRBV7-9 CASSSTDSYEQYF TGTGCCAGCAGCTCGACTGACTCCTACGAGCAGTACTTC
TRBJ2-7 . . TRBV11-2 CASSFRDNRYEQYF TGTGCCAGCAGCTTTAGGGACAATAGATACGAGCAGTACTTC
TRBJ2-3 . TRBD2 TRBV5-4 CASSFLAADTDTQYF TGTGCCAGCAGCTTTCTAGCGGCTGACACAGATACGCAGTATTTT
TRBJ2-1 once TRBD2 TRBV10-3 CAISGTSGSWDEQFF TGTGCCATCAGTGGGACTAGCGGGAGCTGGGATGAGCAGTTCTTC
TRBJ1-1 once . TRBV2 CASSENSRGTEAFF TGTGCCAGCAGTGAAAACAGTAGGGGAACTGAAGCTTTCTTT
TRBJ1-2 . . TRBV5-1 CASSLGGGYTF TGCGCCAGCAGCTTGGGGGGCGGCTACACCTTC
TRBJ2-7 . . TRBV7-9 CASIPAGSWYEQYF TGTGCCAGCATCCCAGCCGGGAGCTGGTACGAGCAGTACTTC
TRBJ2-3 . . TRBV4-3 CASSQVGADTQYF TGCGCCAGCAGCCAAGTAGGGGCAGATACGCAGTATTTT
TRBJ1-2 . TRBD1 TRBV18 CASSSSGTGGLNYGYTF TGTGCCAGCTCGTCTTCCGGGACAGGGGGCCTTAACTATGGCTACACCTTC
TRBJ2-7 few TRBD1 TRBV4-2 CASSQDRDREYEFSYEQYF TGTGCCAGCAGCCAAGATCGGGACAGGGAATACGAATTTTCCTACGAGCAGTACTTC
TRBJ2-3 . TRBD2 TRBV28 CASRGSGTRSDTQYF TGTGCCAGCAGGGGATCCGGGACTAGGTCAGATACGCAGTATTTT
TRBJ2-7 . TRBD2 TRBV7-2 CASSLAGVGALAGDLYEQYF TGTGCCAGCAGCTTAGCAGGCGTTGGAGCACTAGCGGGAGATTTATACGAGCAGTACTTC
TRBJ1-2 many . TRBV5-1 CASRVAENYGYTF TGCGCCAGCAGAGTGGCCGAAAACTATGGCTACACCTTC
TRBJ2-7 . . TRBV19 CASSIGLPRRKRDSPYEQYF TGTGCCAGTAGTATAGGGCTCCCTCGTAGGAAACGGGATTCCCCCTACGAGCAGTACTTC
TRBJ2-7 few TRBD2 TRBV4-2 CASSQDFEVWSGRDSTYEQYF TGTGCCAGCAGCCAAGATTTCGAGGTCTGGAGCGGGAGGGATAGCACCTACGAGCAGTACTTC
TRBJ2-7 . TRBD2 TRBV9 CASSVFAGDGYEQYF TGTGCCAGCAGCGTATTCGCGGGAGATGGTTACGAGCAGTACTTC
TRBJ2-1 . TRBD1 TRBV11-3 CASSRTGPSRYNEQFF TGTGCCAGCAGCCGGACAGGGCCATCGAGATACAATGAGCAGTTCTTC
TRBJ2-1 . TRBD2 TRBV10-3 CAISGREEGGEQFF TGTGCCATCAGTGGGCGGGAGGAGGGCGGTGAGCAGTTCTTC
TRBJ2-1 medium-sized TRBD1 TRBV3-1/TRBV3-2 CASANWDRENNEQFF TGTGCCAGCGCAAACTGGGACAGGGAGAACAATGAGCAGTTCTTC
TRBJ2-7 once TRBD2 TRBV5-4 CASSLSLAGRQYF TGTGCCAGCAGCTTGTCACTAGCGGGACGGCAGTACTTC
TRBJ2-1 . . TRBV5-1 CASSSQGSSSYNEQFF TGCGCCAGCAGCTCACAGGGATCGAGCTCCTACAATGAGCAGTTCTTC
TRBJ1-5 . . TRBV3-1/TRBV3-2 CASSQQVENQPQHF TGTGCCAGCAGCCAACAGGTTGAGAATCAGCCCCAGCATTTT
TRBJ2-2 . . TRBV6-5 CASRVTGPTGELFF TGTGCCAGCAGGGTAACAGGGCCCACCGGGGAGCTGTTTTTT
TRBJ2-7 . . TRBV4-1 CASSQESRVWDEQYF TGCGCCAGCAGCCAAGAGAGCAGGGTCTGGGACGAGCAGTACTTC
TRBJ2-7 . . TRBV2 CASSDTGPLKHEQYF TGTGCCAGCAGTGACACAGGTCCTCTTAAGCACGAGCAGTACTTC
TRBJ1-2 . . TRBV30 CAWSVRGQNYGYTF TGTGCCTGGAGTGTACGAGGACAAAACTATGGCTACACCTTC
TRBJ2-7 . TRBD1 TRBV18 CASSPPGQGRSYEQYF TGTGCCAGCTCACCGCCGGGACAGGGGCGTTCCTACGAGCAGTACTTC
TRBJ1-5 . . TRBV6-2/TRBV6-3 CASSYAGTQHF TGTGCCAGCAGTTACGCGGGGACCCAGCATTTT
TRBJ2-1 . . TRBV18 CASSNGYNEQFF TGTGCCAGCTCGAACGGCTACAATGAGCAGTTCTTC
TRBJ2-7 . TRBD2 TRBV19 CASSTLAGGYEQYF TGTGCCAGTAGTACCCTAGCGGGAGGGTACGAGCAGTACTTC